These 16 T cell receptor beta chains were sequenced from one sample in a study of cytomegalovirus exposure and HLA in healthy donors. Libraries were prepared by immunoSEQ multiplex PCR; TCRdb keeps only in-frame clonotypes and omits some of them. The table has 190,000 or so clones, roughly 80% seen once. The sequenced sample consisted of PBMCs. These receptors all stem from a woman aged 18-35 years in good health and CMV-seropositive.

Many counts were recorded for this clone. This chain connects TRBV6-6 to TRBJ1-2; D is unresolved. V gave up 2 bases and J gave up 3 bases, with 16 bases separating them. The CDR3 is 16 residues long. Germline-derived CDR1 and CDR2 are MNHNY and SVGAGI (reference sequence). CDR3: CASSYGSVGEDYGYTF. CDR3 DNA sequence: TGTGCCAGCAGTTACGGTTCGGTCGGGGAGGACTATGGCTACACCTTC.

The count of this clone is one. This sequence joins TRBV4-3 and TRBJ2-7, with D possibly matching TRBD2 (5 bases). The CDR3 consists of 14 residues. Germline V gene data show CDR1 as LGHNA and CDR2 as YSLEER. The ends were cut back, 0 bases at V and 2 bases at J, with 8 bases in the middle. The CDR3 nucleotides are TGCGCCAGCAGCCAAGAAGAGGGTACCTACGAGCAGTACTTC. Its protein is CASSQEEGTYEQYF.

CDR3 region: CASSPGGVMNTEAFF. The DNA for the CDR3 is TGCGCCAGCAGCCCGGGCGGGGTTATGAACACTGAAGCTTTCTTT. The rearrangement uses TRBV5-1 and TRBJ1-1; D gene unclear. This CDR3 is 15 amino acids long. V was shortened by 4 bases and J by 0 bases, with 13 bases between the two germline ends. CDR1 is SGHRS and CDR2 is YFSETQ in the germline V gene.

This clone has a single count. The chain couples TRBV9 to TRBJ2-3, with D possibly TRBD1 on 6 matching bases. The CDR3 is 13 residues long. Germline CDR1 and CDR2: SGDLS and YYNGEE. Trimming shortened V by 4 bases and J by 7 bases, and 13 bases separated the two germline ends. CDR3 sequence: CASSPPRGNTQYF. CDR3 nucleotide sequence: TGTGCCAGCAGCCCTCCCAGGGGAAATACGCAGTATTTT.

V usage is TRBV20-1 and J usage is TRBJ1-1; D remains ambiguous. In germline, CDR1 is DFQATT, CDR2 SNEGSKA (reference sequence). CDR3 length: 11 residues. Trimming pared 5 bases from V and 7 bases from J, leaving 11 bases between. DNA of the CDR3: TGCAGTGCTGTAAACCAGGTTGAAGCTTTCTTT. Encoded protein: CSAVNQVEAFF.

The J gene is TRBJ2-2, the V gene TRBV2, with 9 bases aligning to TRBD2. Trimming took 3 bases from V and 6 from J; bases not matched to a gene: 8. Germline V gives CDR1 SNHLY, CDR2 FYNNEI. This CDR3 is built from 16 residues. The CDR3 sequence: CASSDLRTSVPGELFF. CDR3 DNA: TGTGCCAGCAGTGATTTGAGGACTAGCGTTCCCGGGGAGCTGTTTTTT.

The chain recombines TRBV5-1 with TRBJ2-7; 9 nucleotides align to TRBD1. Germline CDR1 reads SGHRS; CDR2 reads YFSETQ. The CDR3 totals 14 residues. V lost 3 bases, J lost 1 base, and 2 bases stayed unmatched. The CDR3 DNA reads TGCGCCAGCAGCTCAGGACAGGGGTCCTACGAGCAGTACTTC. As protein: CASSSGQGSYEQYF.

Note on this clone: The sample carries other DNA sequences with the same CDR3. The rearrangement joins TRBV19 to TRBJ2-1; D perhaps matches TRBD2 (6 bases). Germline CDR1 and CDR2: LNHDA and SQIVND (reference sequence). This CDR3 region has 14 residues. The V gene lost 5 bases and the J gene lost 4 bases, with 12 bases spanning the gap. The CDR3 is CASSRGGDYNEQFF. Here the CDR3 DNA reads TGTGCCAGTAGTCGAGGAGGGGATTACAATGAGCAGTTCTTC.

The CDR3: CASSEARQGDNEQFF. The CDR3, as DNA: TGTGCCAGCAGTGAGGCCCGACAGGGTGACAATGAGCAGTTCTTC. V gene TRBV25-1 combines with J gene TRBJ2-1, with TRBD1 matching 7 bases. V trimming: 3 bases; J trimming: 5 bases; junction bases outside the gene matches: 7. CDR1 MGHDK and CDR2 SYGVNS come from the germline V gene. The CDR3 length is 15 residues.

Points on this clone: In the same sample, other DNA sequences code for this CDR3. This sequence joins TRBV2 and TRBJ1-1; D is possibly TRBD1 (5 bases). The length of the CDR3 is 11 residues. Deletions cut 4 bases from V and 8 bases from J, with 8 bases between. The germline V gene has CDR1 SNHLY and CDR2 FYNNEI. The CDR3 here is CASSVRTEAFF. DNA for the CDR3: TGTGCCAGCAGTGTACGGACAGAAGCTTTCTTT.

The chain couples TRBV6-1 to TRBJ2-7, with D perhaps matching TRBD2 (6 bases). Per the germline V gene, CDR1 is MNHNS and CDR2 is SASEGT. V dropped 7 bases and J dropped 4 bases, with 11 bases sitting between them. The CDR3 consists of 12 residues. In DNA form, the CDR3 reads TGTGCCAGCACCGGGACTCCGTACGAGCAGTACTTC. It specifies CASTGTPYEQYF.

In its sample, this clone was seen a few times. CDR3 amino acids: CASSDPLGELFF. The CDR3 coding sequence is TGCGCCAGCAGTGACCCCCTCGGGGAGCTGTTTTTT. The chain joins TRBV10-1 to TRBJ2-2; D unclear. Trimming removed 3 bases at V and 7 bases at J, with 6 bases between. CDR1 WNHNN and CDR2 SYGVQD come from the germline V gene (reference sequence). This CDR3 is 12 amino acids long.

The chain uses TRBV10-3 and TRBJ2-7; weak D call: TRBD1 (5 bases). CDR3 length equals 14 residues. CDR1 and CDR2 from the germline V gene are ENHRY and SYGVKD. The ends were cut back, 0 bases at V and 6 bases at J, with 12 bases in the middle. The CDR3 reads CAISESSGNGEQYF. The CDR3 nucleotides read TGTGCCATCAGTGAGTCGTCAGGGAACGGCGAGCAGTACTTC.

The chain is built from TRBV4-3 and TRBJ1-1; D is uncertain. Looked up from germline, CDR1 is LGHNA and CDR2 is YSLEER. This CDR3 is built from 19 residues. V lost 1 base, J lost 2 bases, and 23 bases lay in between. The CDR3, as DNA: TGCGCCAGCAGCCAAGTGGTTAATTCCAAATCGGGAGGAAACACTGAAGCTTTCTTT. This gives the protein CASSQVVNSKSGGNTEAFF.

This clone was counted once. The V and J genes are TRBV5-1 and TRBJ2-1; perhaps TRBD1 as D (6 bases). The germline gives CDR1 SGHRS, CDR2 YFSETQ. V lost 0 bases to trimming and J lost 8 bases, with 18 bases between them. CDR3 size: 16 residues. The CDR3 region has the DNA TGCGCCAGCAGCTTGGAGGCCGGGGACACGGGCGATGAGCAGTTCTTC. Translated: CASSLEAGDTGDEQFF. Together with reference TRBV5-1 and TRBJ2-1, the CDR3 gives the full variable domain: KAGVTQTPRYLIKTRGQQVTLSCSPISGHRSVSWYQQTPGQGLQFLFEYFSETQRNKGNFPGRFSGRQFSNSRSEMNVSTLELGDSALYLCASSLEAGDTGDEQFFGPGTRLTVL.

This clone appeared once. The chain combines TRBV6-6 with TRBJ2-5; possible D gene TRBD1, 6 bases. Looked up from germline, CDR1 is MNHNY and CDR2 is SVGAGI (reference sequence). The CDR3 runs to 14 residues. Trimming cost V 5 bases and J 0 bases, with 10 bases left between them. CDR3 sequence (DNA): TGTGCCAGCAGTAGAGGGGGATACCAAGAGACCCAGTACTTC. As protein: CASSRGGYQETQYF.